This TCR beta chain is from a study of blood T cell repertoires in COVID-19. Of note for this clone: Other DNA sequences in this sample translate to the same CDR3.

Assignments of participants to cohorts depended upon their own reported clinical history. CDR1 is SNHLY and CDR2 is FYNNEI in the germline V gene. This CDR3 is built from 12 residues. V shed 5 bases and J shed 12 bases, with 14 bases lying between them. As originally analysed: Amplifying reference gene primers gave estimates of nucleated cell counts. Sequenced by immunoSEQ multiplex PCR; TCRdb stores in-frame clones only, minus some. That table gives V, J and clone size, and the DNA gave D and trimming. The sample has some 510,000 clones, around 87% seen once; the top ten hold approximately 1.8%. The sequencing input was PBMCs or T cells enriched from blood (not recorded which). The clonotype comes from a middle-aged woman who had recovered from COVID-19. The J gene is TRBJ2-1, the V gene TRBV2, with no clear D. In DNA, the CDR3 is TGTGCCAGCAGTCGACAACCTTTTGGGCAGTTCTTC. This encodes CASSRQPFGQFF.